This T cell receptor beta chain emerged from a study of cytomegalovirus exposure and HLA in healthy donors. Overall study findings and caveats: Roughly uniform depth of sequencing across donors was assumed in presence/absence analyses.

This clone was counted a few times. No antigen is known for it. With 60 Vbeta and 13 Jbeta primers, the PCR was carried out. Assay: immunoSEQ multiplex PCR; the TCRdb copy retains only in-frame clones and omits some. The sample has fewer than 200,000 clones, approximately 81% seen once. Sequencing was carried out using PBMCs. The sequence was collected from a female donor in good health and CMV-seronegative.

The CDR3: CASSPGQGDQPQHF. The CDR3, as DNA: TGTGCCAGCAGCCCTGGACAGGGGGACCAGCCCCAGCATTTT. The gene calls are TRBV4-2 and TRBJ1-5, with 10 bases lining up with TRBD1. This CDR3 is built from 14 residues. The junction had 4 bases not matched to a gene; V was cut back by 4 bases and J by 7 bases. Per the germline V gene, CDR1 is LGHNA and CDR2 is YNFKEQ.